One sample yielded the 23 T cell receptor beta chains listed below, sequenced in a study of blood T cell repertoires in COVID-19. Produced via immunoSEQ multiplex PCR; TCRdb's table is partial and in-frame only. The sample has 360,000 or so clones; roughly nine tenths are singletons. The specimen sequenced was peripheral blood. The receptors were gathered from a woman between 55 and 75 years old with COVID-19, enrolled during active disease.

As to this clone: Distinct nucleotide sequences in the sample also encode this CDR3. The chain is built from TRBV28 and TRBJ1-4; D remains unclear. The CDR3 has 14 amino acids. Germline assignment: CDR1 MDHEN and CDR2 SYDVKM. The germline V and J ends were trimmed by 3 bases and 3 bases, with 8 bases remaining between them. The chain's CDR3 is CASSLSGANEKLFF. Here the CDR3 DNA reads TGTGCCAGCAGTTTGTCTGGAGCTAATGAAAAACTGTTTTTT.

The chain couples TRBV5-3 to TRBJ2-6, with D tentatively TRBD2 (6 bases). TRBV5-3 is noted as an ORF with a role that remains uncertain. There are 17 residues in the CDR3. V gave up 10 bases and J gave up 5 bases, with 25 bases separating them. The CDR3 DNA reads as TGTGCCGGAGAGGTCGCCGGGGGACCCCACTGGGCCAACGTCCTGACTTTC. Its translation is CAGEVAGGPHWANVLTF.

J is TRBJ2-5 and V is TRBV5-1; D might be TRBD1 (6 bases). Germline V CDR1 and CDR2: SGHRS, YFSETQ. Trimming stripped 4 bases from V and 2 bases from J, with 12 bases between. The length of the CDR3 is 14 residues. In DNA, the CDR3 is TGCGCCAGCAGCGGGGGCCGCAGACAAGAGACCCAGTACTTC. Amino acids: CASSGGRRQETQYF.

The chain uses TRBV5-1 and TRBJ2-7; TRBD1 matches at 7 bases. In germline, CDR1 is SGHRS, CDR2 YFSETQ. The CDR3 spans 14 residues. With 4 bases clipped from V and 1 base from J, the junction kept 5 bases outside the gene matches. CDR3 region: CASSGKTGSYEQYF. In nucleotides, the CDR3 is TGCGCCAGCAGCGGAAAGACAGGGTCCTACGAGCAGTACTTC.

The J gene is TRBJ2-1, the V gene TRBV4-1; TRBD1 matches at 9 bases. The CDR3 spans 15 residues. CDR1 is MGHRA, CDR2 YSYEKL, per germline. After removal of 4 bases from V and 8 bases from J, the junction contained 9 bases not matched to a gene. CDR3 in DNA: TGCGCCAGCAGCCGGGTGGGACAGGGCGGCGATGAGCAGTTCTTC. It yields the protein CASSRVGQGGDEQFF.

The chain links TRBV4-2 to TRBJ1-1; possibly TRBD1 for D (5 bases). V lost 1 base and J lost 10, with 10 bases in between. This CDR3 contains 12 residues. From germline, CDR1 is LGHNA and CDR2 YNFKEQ. The CDR3 DNA reads as TGTGCCAGCAGCCAAGTGGAGGGGCGAGCTTTCTTT. As protein: CASSQVEGRAFF.

This chain connects TRBV5-5 to TRBJ2-3, with 7 positions matching TRBD1. Germline V gene lookup returns CDR1 SGHKS and CDR2 YYEKEE (reference sequence). V was pared by 0 bases and J by 0 bases, with 4 bases of the junction left unmatched. The CDR3 contains 16 residues. CDR3 amino acids: CASSLVGGRSTDTQYF. Here the CDR3 DNA reads TGTGCCAGCAGCTTGGTAGGGGGCAGGAGCACAGATACGCAGTATTTT.

The rearrangement joins TRBV18 to TRBJ2-7; 12 bases line up with TRBD1. CDR3 size: 17 residues. V dropped 4 bases and J dropped 6; count of bases not matched to a gene: 13. Looked up from germline, CDR1 is KGHSH and CDR2 is LQKENI. The CDR3 reads CASSQPGQGALLGEQYF. CDR3 nucleotide sequence: TGTGCCAGCTCACAGCCGGGACAGGGGGCATTACTCGGCGAGCAGTACTTC.

Regarding this clone: The sample contains more than one DNA sequence encoding this CDR3. The V and J genes are TRBV5-1 and TRBJ2-3; D is ambiguous. V gave up 0 bases and J gave up 5 bases, with 7 bases separating them. The CDR3 sequence is 13 residues long. CDR1 is SGHRS and CDR2 is YFSETQ in the germline V gene. The CDR3 here is CASSLVAVDTQYF. The DNA of the CDR3 is TGCGCCAGCAGCTTGGTCGCGGTAGATACGCAGTATTTT.

This chain uses TRBV11-2 with TRBJ1-1, with 8 bases aligning to TRBD1. Germline V gene sequence: CDR1 SGHAT, CDR2 FQNNGV. CDR3 length: 15 residues. V dropped 5 bases and J dropped 4; count of bases not matched to a gene: 9. Here the CDR3 DNA reads TGTGCCAGCAGCCTCATGGACAGGGTCAGCACTGAAGCTTTCTTT. This gives the protein CASSLMDRVSTEAFF.

The chain has TRBV20-1 and TRBJ1-2; TRBD1 matches 7 bases. V lost 3 bases and J lost 7; bases outside the gene matches: 8. Germline-derived CDR1 and CDR2 are DFQATT and SNEGSKA (reference sequence). The CDR3 has 13 amino acids. The CDR3 DNA reads TGCAGTGCTAGTATTGAGGGGGCGTCTGGCTACACCTTC. Encoded protein: CSASIEGASGYTF.

The J gene is TRBJ1-5, the V gene TRBV4-1; 9 bases match TRBD1. CDR1 is MGHRA, CDR2 YSYEKL, per germline. J gave up 4 bases and V 1 base, and 17 bases lay outside the gene matches. CDR3 length: 20 amino acids. The CDR3 reads CASSQVPSTIQGARNQPQHF. The CDR3 nucleotides read TGCGCCAGCAGCCAAGTTCCATCTACAATACAGGGGGCGCGGAATCAGCCCCAGCATTTT.

V is TRBV5-6 and J is TRBJ2-5; possibly TRBD2 for D (5 bases). The CDR3 sequence is 14 residues long. CDR1 is SGHDT and CDR2 is YYEEEE in the germline V gene. V was trimmed by 4 bases and J by 3 bases, leaving 13 bases between them. Written as DNA, the CDR3 is TGTGCCAGCAGCACCCGGACGGGAAAAGAGACCCAGTACTTC. It yields the protein CASSTRTGKETQYF. Full variable domain (missing parts from reference TRBV5-6 and TRBJ2-5): DAGVTQSPTHLIKTRGQQVTLRCSPKSGHDTVSWYQQALGQGPQFIFQYYEEEERQRGNFPDRFSGHQFPNYSSELNVNALLLGDSALYLCASSTRTGKETQYFGPGTRLLVL.

The V gene is TRBV6-5, the J gene TRBJ1-2; perhaps TRBD1 as D (5 bases). CDR3 length: 14 amino acids. Germline lookup yields CDR1 MNHEY and CDR2 SVGAGI. Trimming cost V 5 bases and J 4 bases, with 14 bases left between them. The CDR3 DNA reads TGTGCCAGCAGTCCCCTAAGGGGTTCCTATGGCTACACCTTC. Its translation: CASSPLRGSYGYTF.

The chain recombines TRBV19 with TRBJ1-2; TRBD1 agrees at 8 bases. After removal of 7 bases from V and 5 bases from J, the junction contained 12 bases not matched to a gene. The CDR3 runs to 15 residues. The germline gives CDR1 LNHDA, CDR2 SQIVND (reference sequence). The CDR3 loop is CASTLDDRGVYGYTF. The DNA of the CDR3 is TGTGCCAGTACCCTCGACGACAGGGGTGTTTATGGCTACACCTTC.

The chain is built from TRBV28 and TRBJ1-5, with a possible D match to TRBD1 (6 bases). Germline loops: CDR1 MDHEN, CDR2 SYDVKM. V dropped 6 bases and J dropped 7 bases, with 19 bases sitting between them. The CDR3 contains 15 residues. CDR3 in amino acids: CASSLRQAGGQPQHF. CDR3 sequence (DNA): TGTGCCAGCAGCCTGCGACAGGCCGGGGGGCAGCCCCAGCATTTT.

V is TRBV19 and J is TRBJ1-1; 8 nucleotides match TRBD1. The ends lost 1 base at V and 4 bases at J; junction bases unmatched: 8. This CDR3 region has 16 residues. Germline CDR1 reads LNHDA; CDR2 reads SQIVND (reference sequence). In nucleotides, the CDR3 is TGTGCCAGTAGTATAGGGTCTGCAGGGGGCTGCACTGAAGCTTTCTTT. It encodes CASSIGSAGGCTEAFF.

The J gene is TRBJ1-3, the V gene TRBV28, with 9 positions matching TRBD1. This CDR3 is built from 16 residues. V trimming: 2 bases; J trimming: 2 bases; junction bases outside the gene matches: 4. CDR1 and CDR2 from the germline V gene are MDHEN and SYDVKM. The CDR3 region is CASSLVGTGTGNTIYF. In DNA form, the CDR3 reads TGTGCCAGCAGTTTAGTCGGGACAGGGACTGGAAACACCATATATTTT.

The J gene is TRBJ1-2, the V gene TRBV2; a weak D match, TRBD1 (5 bases). V lost 7 bases and J lost 3, with 9 bases in between. Looked up from germline, CDR1 is SNHLY and CDR2 is FYNNEI. The CDR3 totals 12 residues. In DNA, the CDR3 is TGTGCCAGCATAGGGGAAGACTATGGCTACACCTTC. Its translation: CASIGEDYGYTF.

The chain joins TRBV5-1 to TRBJ1-2, with 10 positions matching TRBD1. This CDR3 contains 17 residues. The trim removed 5 bases at V and 8 bases at J, leaving 18 bases unmatched. Germline CDR1 reads SGHRS; CDR2 reads YFSETQ. CDR3 protein: CASRRVEDWTGGRGYTF. In nucleotides, the CDR3 is TGCGCCAGCAGGCGGGTGGAAGATTGGACAGGGGGACGGGGCTACACCTTC.

The DNA of the CDR3 is TGTGCCAGCAGCTTACTTCACAGTCAAGAGACCCAGTACTTC. Translated, it gives CASSLLHSQETQYF. The chain links TRBV7-3 to TRBJ2-5, with D uncertain. The V and J ends lost 2 bases and 2 bases respectively, with 9 bases between them. Germline-derived CDR1 and CDR2 are SGHTA and FQGTGA. The CDR3 runs 14 residues.

J is TRBJ2-6 and V is TRBV14; the D is unclear. Per the germline V gene, CDR1 is SGHDN and CDR2 is FVKESK. This CDR3 region has 16 residues. Trimming took 6 bases from V and 0 from J, leaving 12 bases between them. For the CDR3, the DNA is TGTGCCAGCAGTCCTAGACGTATCTCTGGGGCCAACGTCCTGACTTTC. Translating it yields CASSPRRISGANVLTF.

A single count supports this clone. The V gene is TRBV7-6, the J gene TRBJ2-6, with TRBD1 identical over 7 bases. This CDR3 is 16 amino acids long. Per germline, CDR1 SGHVS and CDR2 FNYEAQ. V trimming: 3 bases; J trimming: 3 bases; junction bases outside the gene matches: 5. This CDR3 reads CASSFSTGYGANVLTF. The CDR3 coding sequence is TGTGCCAGCAGCTTCTCGACAGGGTATGGGGCCAACGTCCTGACTTTC.